This T cell receptor beta chain was captured in a study of blood T cell repertoires in COVID-19. Overall study context: Samples representing acute and convalescent COVID-19 were sourced from the United States, Italy and Spain.

Source study methods: Reference gene primer amplification in the assay estimated nucleated cell counts. The repertoire was sequenced with immunoSEQ multiplex PCR; TCRdb's copy has only in-frame clones and lacks some. That table furnishes V, J and clone size, whereas the DNA furnished D and trimming. This table holds 200,000 to 250,000 clones, about 79% found once. This CDR3 has 18 amino acids. Germline CDR1 is LGHNA and CDR2 is YNFKEQ. V lost 2 bases, J lost 4 bases, and 13 bases stayed unmatched. This TCR derives from a middle-aged woman with acute COVID-19. The sequenced sample was PBMCs or T cells enriched from blood (not recorded which). The rearrangement joins TRBV4-2 to TRBJ1-4; 7 nucleotides align to TRBD1. CDR3 DNA: TGTGCCAGCAGCCAAAGAGCTCGCTGGACAGGCAATAATGAAAAACTGTTTTTT. Translation: CASSQRARWTGNNEKLFF.